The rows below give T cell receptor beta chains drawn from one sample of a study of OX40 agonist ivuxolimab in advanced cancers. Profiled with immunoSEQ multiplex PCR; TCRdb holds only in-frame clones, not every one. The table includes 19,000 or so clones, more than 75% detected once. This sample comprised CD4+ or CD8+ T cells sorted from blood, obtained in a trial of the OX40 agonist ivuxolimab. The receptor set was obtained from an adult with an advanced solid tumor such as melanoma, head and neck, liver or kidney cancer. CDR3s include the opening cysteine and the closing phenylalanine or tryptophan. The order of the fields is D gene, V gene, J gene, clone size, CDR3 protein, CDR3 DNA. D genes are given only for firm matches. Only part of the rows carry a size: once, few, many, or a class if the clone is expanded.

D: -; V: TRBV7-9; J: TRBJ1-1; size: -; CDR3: CASSHRGTIEEAFF; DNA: TGTGCCAGCAGCCATAGGGGGACAATCGAAGAAGCTTTCTTT
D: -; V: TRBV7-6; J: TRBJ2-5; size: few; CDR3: CASSLTGYETQYF; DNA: TGTGCCAGCAGCTTAACCGGGTATGAGACCCAGTACTTC
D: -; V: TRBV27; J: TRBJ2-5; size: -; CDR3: CASSLGGSGVTQYF; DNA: TGTGCCAGCAGTTTAGGCGGGTCTGGGGTGACCCAGTACTTC
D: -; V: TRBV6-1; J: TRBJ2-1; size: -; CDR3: CASSEWGGMEQFF; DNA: TGTGCCAGCAGTGAATGGGGCGGGATGGAGCAGTTCTTC
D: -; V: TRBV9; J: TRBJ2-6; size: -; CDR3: CASSVLANVLTF; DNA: TGTGCCAGCAGCGTTTTAGCCAACGTCCTGACTTTC
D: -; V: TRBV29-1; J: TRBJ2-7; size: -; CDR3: CSVRRGVYEQYF; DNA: TGCAGCGTTCGCCGAGGTGTCTACGAGCAGTACTTC
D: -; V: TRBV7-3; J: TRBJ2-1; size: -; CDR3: CASSFTGAYNEQFF; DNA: TGTGCCAGCAGCTTTACAGGTGCCTACAATGAGCAGTTCTTC
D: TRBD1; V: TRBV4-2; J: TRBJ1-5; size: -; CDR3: CASSSTGVNQPQHF; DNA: TGTGCCAGCAGCTCAACAGGGGTCAATCAGCCCCAGCATTTT
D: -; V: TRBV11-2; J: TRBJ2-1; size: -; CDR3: CASSLTMGGHEQFF; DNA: TGTGCCAGCAGCTTAACTATGGGAGGTCATGAGCAGTTCTTC
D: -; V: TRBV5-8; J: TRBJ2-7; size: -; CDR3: CASSGSSYEQYF; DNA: TGTGCCAGCAGCGGAAGCTCCTACGAGCAGTACTTC
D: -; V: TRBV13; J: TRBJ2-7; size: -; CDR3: CASSLGGWNGYEQYF; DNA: TGTGCCAGCAGCTTAGGCGGGTGGAACGGCTACGAGCAGTACTTC
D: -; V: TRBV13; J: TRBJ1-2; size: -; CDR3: CASSLGGNGYTF; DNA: TGTGCCAGCAGCTTAGGGGGAAATGGCTACACCTTC
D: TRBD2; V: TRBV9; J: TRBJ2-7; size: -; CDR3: CASSVGSRLAGGLSYEQYF; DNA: TGTGCCAGCAGCGTAGGGTCCCGACTAGCGGGGGGGCTATCCTACGAGCAGTACTTC
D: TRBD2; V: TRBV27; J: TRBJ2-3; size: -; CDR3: CASSLTSGGDQDTQYF; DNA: TGTGCCAGCAGTCTAACTAGCGGGGGGGATCAGGATACGCAGTATTTT
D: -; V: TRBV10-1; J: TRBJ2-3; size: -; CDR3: CASSEIARGADTQYF; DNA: TGCGCCAGCAGTGAGATCGCGAGGGGGGCAGATACGCAGTATTTT
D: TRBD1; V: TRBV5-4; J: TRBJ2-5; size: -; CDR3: CASSLEGHGGRGRLETQYF; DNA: TGTGCCAGCAGCTTGGAGGGCCATGGGGGCAGGGGGCGTTTGGAGACCCAGTACTTC
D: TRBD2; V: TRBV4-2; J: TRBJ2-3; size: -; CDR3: CASSQGRGDTDTQYF; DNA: TGTGCCAGCAGCCAAGGGCGGGGGGACACAGATACGCAGTATTTT
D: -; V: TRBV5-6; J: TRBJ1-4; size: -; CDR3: CASSLGDLGGEKLFF; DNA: TGTGCCAGCAGCTTGGGGGATCTGGGAGGCGAAAAACTGTTTTTT
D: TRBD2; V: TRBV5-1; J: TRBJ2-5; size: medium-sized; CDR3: CASSLGLAGTQETQYF; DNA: TGCGCCAGCAGCTTGGGGCTAGCGGGGACTCAAGAGACCCAGTACTTC
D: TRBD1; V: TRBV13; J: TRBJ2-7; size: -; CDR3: CASSPTGQGARYEQYF; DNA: TGTGCCAGCAGCCCAACAGGACAGGGGGCGCGGTACGAGCAGTACTTC
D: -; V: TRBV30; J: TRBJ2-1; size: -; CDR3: CAWSPQSGTPYNEQFF; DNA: TGTGCCTGGAGTCCCCAATCCGGGACACCGTACAATGAGCAGTTCTTC
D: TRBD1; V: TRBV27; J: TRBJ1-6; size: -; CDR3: CASSLGTGLNSPLHF; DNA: TGTGCCAGCAGTTTAGGGACAGGGTTAAATTCACCCCTCCACTTT
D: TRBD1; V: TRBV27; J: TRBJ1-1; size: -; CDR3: CASQQGAIDTEAFF; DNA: TGTGCCAGCCAACAGGGGGCTATAGACACTGAAGCTTTCTTT
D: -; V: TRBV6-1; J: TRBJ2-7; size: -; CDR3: CASIPTRDFPYEQYF; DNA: TGTGCCAGCATCCCGACACGCGACTTCCCCTACGAGCAGTACTTC